A selection of T cell receptor beta chains follows, all from one sample in a study of blood T cell repertoires in COVID-19. The repertoire was sequenced with immunoSEQ multiplex PCR; TCRdb's copy has only in-frame clones and lacks some. The table has nearly 250,000 clones, roughly 85% seen once. Sequencing was done on a sample of PBMCs or T cells enriched from blood (not recorded which). The receptor set was obtained from a woman between 50 and 59 years old with acute COVID-19. CDR3s include the opening cysteine and the closing phenylalanine or tryptophan. D genes are given only for firm matches. Rows give clone size only sometimes, using once, few, many, or a class for an expanded clone.

v_gene	d_gene	j_gene	abundance	CDR3aa	CDR3nt
TRBV2	-	TRBJ1-6	-	CASSRTGTSDSPLHF	TGTGCCAGCAGTAGGACCGGGACAAGCGATTCACCCCTCCACTTT
TRBV5-1	-	TRBJ2-3	-	CASSLGQRASTDTQYF	TGCGCCAGCAGCTTGGGACAGCGCGCTAGCACAGATACGCAGTATTTT
TRBV2	-	TRBJ1-2	-	CASSEEAGAGYTF	TGTGCCAGCAGTGAAGAAGCAGGGGCGGGCTACACCTTC
TRBV18	-	TRBJ1-2	once	CASSDSGNYGYTF	TGTGCCAGCTCGGACAGTGGTAACTATGGCTACACCTTC
TRBV10-3	-	TRBJ2-1	-	CAIRGGRETYNEQFF	TGTGCCATCCGTGGGGGCAGGGAAACTTACAATGAGCAGTTCTTC
TRBV3-1/TRBV3-2	-	TRBJ1-4	-	CASSQRPGGEKLFF	TGTGCCAGCAGCCAAAGACCAGGAGGGGAAAAACTGTTTTTT
TRBV5-1	TRBD1	TRBJ1-1	few	CASSSLQGTNTEAFF	TGCGCCAGCAGCTCACTACAGGGGACGAACACTGAAGCTTTCTTT
TRBV13	-	TRBJ1-5	-	CASSLGAGDQPQHF	TGTGCCAGCAGCTTAGGGGCAGGGGATCAGCCCCAGCATTTT
TRBV11-2	-	TRBJ1-5	-	CASSRGNQPQHF	TGTGCCAGCAGCAGGGGTAATCAGCCCCAGCATTTT
TRBV5-1	-	TRBJ1-2	-	CASILFWTQSNYGYTF	TGCGCCAGCATCTTGTTTTGGACACAAAGCAACTATGGCTACACCTTC
TRBV6-2/TRBV6-3	TRBD1	TRBJ1-2	-	CASSRSDWDRFPIPF	TGTGCCAGCAGTCGATCCGACTGGGACAGGTTCCCAATTCCCTTC
TRBV21-1	-	TRBJ1-1	-	CASSKEGRARGSTEAFF	TGTGCCAGCAGCAAAGAGGGGCGGGCCCGCGGGAGCACTGAAGCTTTCTTT
TRBV7-3	TRBD2	TRBJ2-1	-	CASSLGLAGYEQFF	TGTGCCAGCAGCCTCGGACTAGCAGGCTATGAGCAGTTCTTC
TRBV7-9	TRBD1	TRBJ2-1	-	CASSLAGTVVNEQFF	TGTGCCAGCAGCTTGGCCGGGACAGTAGTCAATGAGCAGTTCTTC
TRBV19	TRBD1	TRBJ1-4	-	CASSSQGLNEKLFF	TGTGCCAGTAGTTCACAGGGGCTAAATGAAAAACTGTTTTTT
TRBV4-3	TRBD2	TRBJ2-3	-	CASSHDLTSGGADTQYF	TGCGCCAGCAGCCATGACTTGACTAGCGGGGGGGCAGATACGCAGTATTTT
TRBV4-3	TRBD1	TRBJ1-2	-	CASSQERGTGYGYTF	TGCGCCAGCAGCCAAGAGAGGGGGACAGGCTATGGCTACACCTTC
TRBV7-9	-	TRBJ1-1	-	CASSLNPGPFGEAFF	TGTGCCAGCAGCTTAAACCCAGGGCCCTTTGGTGAAGCTTTCTTT
TRBV19	-	TRBJ1-3	-	CASSPRTASGNTIYF	TGTGCCAGTAGTCCTCGGACAGCTTCTGGAAACACCATATATTTT
TRBV19	TRBD1	TRBJ2-1	once	CASSGTGGLSYNEQFF	TGTGCCAGTAGTGGAACAGGGGGCCTCTCCTACAATGAGCAGTTCTTC
TRBV6-2/TRBV6-3	-	TRBJ2-1	-	CASSYAGNNEQFF	TGTGCCAGCAGTTACGCGGGGAACAATGAGCAGTTCTTC
TRBV10-2	TRBD1	TRBJ2-7	once	CASRFTGGYEQYF	TGCGCCAGCAGATTCACAGGGGGCTACGAGCAGTACTTC
TRBV7-2	-	TRBJ1-2	-	CASSRDLF	TGTGCCAGCAGCCGCGATTTATTC
TRBV6-5	TRBD1	TRBJ1-6	-	CASSLTGLNSPLHF	TGTGCCAGCAGCCTGACAGGGCTTAATTCACCCCTCCACTTT
TRBV2	-	TRBJ2-5	-	CASRTEAETQYF	TGTGCCAGCCGGACGGAGGCGGAGACCCAGTACTTC
TRBV18	-	TRBJ2-3	-	CASSLTGPPDTQYF	TGTGCCAGCTCACTGACGGGTCCGCCAGATACGCAGTATTTT
TRBV9	TRBD1	TRBJ2-7	-	CASSVGVTGAYEQYF	TGTGCCAGCAGCGTAGGCGTGACAGGGGCCTACGAGCAGTACTTC
TRBV14	TRBD1	TRBJ2-5	-	CASSQTGGRETQYF	TGTGCCAGCAGCCAAACAGGGGGCCGGGAGACCCAGTACTTC
TRBV5-6	TRBD1	TRBJ2-7	-	CASSSPGRGLSEQYF	TGTGCCAGCAGCTCCCCGGGCAGGGGGCTAAGCGAGCAGTACTTC
TRBV27	-	TRBJ2-1	-	CASSGLLRHEQFF	TGTGCCAGCTCTGGACTTCTCCGCCATGAGCAGTTCTTC
TRBV6-1	TRBD2	TRBJ2-3	few	CASSALLAAGYDTQYF	TGTGCCAGCAGTGCACTACTAGCGGCGGGGTATGATACGCAGTATTTT
TRBV4-2	-	TRBJ2-7	-	CASSQDQAEDEQYF	TGTGCCAGCAGCCAAGATCAGGCCGAAGACGAGCAGTACTTC
TRBV19	TRBD1	TRBJ1-2	-	CASSLRTGRANYGYTF	TGTGCCAGTAGTCTTAGGACAGGCCGAGCTAACTATGGCTACACCTTC
TRBV3-1/TRBV3-2	TRBD1	TRBJ1-1	few	CASSLGTGSAEAFF	TGTGCCAGCAGCCTGGGGACAGGGAGTGCTGAAGCTTTCTTT
TRBV10-1	-	TRBJ1-1	-	CASSPIGRGTAAFF	TGCGCCAGCAGTCCCATCGGAAGGGGCACTGCAGCTTTCTTT
TRBV19	-	TRBJ1-5	-	CASHTGQFHQPQHF	TGTGCCAGCCATACAGGACAGTTCCATCAGCCCCAGCATTTT
TRBV9	TRBD2	TRBJ2-7	-	CASSVGTSGSYEQYF	TGTGCCAGCAGCGTAGGGACTAGCGGGTCCTACGAGCAGTACTTC
TRBV7-9	-	TRBJ1-6	-	CASSFGGLGNSPLHF	TGTGCCAGCAGCTTCGGGGGTTTGGGTAATTCACCCCTCCACTTT
TRBV6-5	TRBD1	TRBJ1-1	-	CASTYRGGNEAFF	TGTGCCAGCACCTACAGGGGAGGTAATGAAGCTTTCTTT
TRBV4-3	TRBD1	TRBJ1-2	once	CASSHDRGNYGYTF	TGCGCCAGCAGCCACGACAGGGGAAACTATGGCTACACCTTC
TRBV3-1/TRBV3-2	TRBD1	TRBJ1-2	-	CASSQATGGKNYGYTF	TGTGCCAGCAGCCAGGCGACAGGGGGCAAAAACTATGGCTACACCTTC